These 13 T cell receptor beta chains came from one sample sequenced in a study of sequential checkpoint blockade in melanoma. Indicated treatment: randomized to nivolumab then ipilimumab (arm A) or the reverse (arm B). The repertoire was sequenced with immunoSEQ multiplex PCR; TCRdb's copy has only in-frame clones and lacks some. The table includes 14,000 or so clones, 70% to 85% detected once. The source was CD8+ T cells sorted from blood (inferred from file names), collected from a patient given nivolumab and ipilimumab in sequence. These receptors originate from a human donor with melanoma.

The chain recombines TRBV6-1 with TRBJ1-1; TRBD1 aligns across 7 bases. After removal of 5 bases from V and 2 bases from J, the junction contained 8 bases not matched to a gene. This CDR3 spans 15 amino acids. CDR1 is MNHNS, CDR2 SASEGT, per germline. In DNA form, the CDR3 reads TGTGCCAGCAGTAGACCGGGACAGATTAACACTGAAGCTTTCTTT. This sequence encodes CASSRPGQINTEAFF.

The V and J genes are TRBV4-1 and TRBJ2-2, with 9 nucleotides matching TRBD2. Germline CDR1 and CDR2: MGHRA and YSYEKL. The CDR3 has 18 residues. Germline trimming cut 1 base from V and 0 bases from J; bases unmatched to any gene: 6. Written as DNA, the CDR3 is TGCGCCAGCAGCCAAGTCAGCGGGGGGTTCGCGAACACCGGGGAGCTGTTTTTT. It codes for CASSQVSGGFANTGELFF.

The rearrangement links TRBV28 to TRBJ2-1; D ambiguous. This CDR3 is 15 amino acids long. Trimming removed 3 bases at V and 0 bases at J, with 9 bases between. Germline lookup yields CDR1 MDHEN and CDR2 SYDVKM. DNA of the CDR3: TGTGCCAGCAGTTTGTTAGAGAGCTCCTACAATGAGCAGTTCTTC. Its protein product is CASSLLESSYNEQFF.

The chain employs TRBV6-6 and TRBJ2-5; D is unresolved. The DNA matches TRBJ2-7 better at its end, which makes the J call doubtful. The germline gives CDR1 MNHNY, CDR2 SVGAGI (reference sequence). This CDR3 is built from 11 residues. CDR3 loop: CASSPNYEQYF. The CDR3 DNA follows: TGTGCCAGCAGTCCTAATTACGAGCAGTACTTC.

This sequence joins TRBV14 and TRBJ2-1; tentative D call: TRBD2 (6 bases). CDR3 length: 12 residues. The V end was cut by 5 bases, the J end by 5 bases, with 7 bases between. Germline lookup yields CDR1 SGHDN and CDR2 FVKESK. The CDR3 sequence is CASSGTHNEQFF. In nucleotides, the CDR3 is TGTGCCAGCAGCGGGACTCACAATGAGCAGTTCTTC.

The V gene is TRBV9, the J gene TRBJ2-3; TRBD2 matches 9 bases. The CDR3 runs to 15 residues. Unmatched junction bases numbered 5, after V lost 4 bases and J lost 2 bases. Per germline, CDR1 SGDLS and CDR2 YYNGEE. The CDR3 sequence is CASSMSGGITDTQYF. Written as DNA, the CDR3 is TGTGCCAGCAGCATGAGCGGGGGGATCACAGATACGCAGTATTTT.

This clone occurred once. The chain carries TRBV15 and TRBJ2-6, with TRBD1 as a possible D gene (6 bases). V was pared by 2 bases and J by 2 bases, with 13 bases between. Germline loops: CDR1 LNHNV, CDR2 YYDKDF (reference sequence). This CDR3 has 17 residues. For the CDR3, the DNA is TGTGCCACCAGCAGAAGCCGGGACATCCCTGGGGCCAACGTCCTGACTTTC. Its protein is CATSRSRDIPGANVLTF.

J is TRBJ2-7 and V is TRBV6-5; D remains ambiguous. Per the germline V gene, CDR1 is MNHEY and CDR2 is SVGAGI. V was shortened by 5 bases and J by 3 bases, with 8 bases between the two germline ends. The CDR3 has 12 amino acids. The CDR3 nucleotides read TGTGCCAGCAGTCAGAATAACTACGAGCAGTACTTC. This sequence encodes CASSQNNYEQYF.

This clone was found once. The chain has TRBV7-8 and TRBJ1-1; a possible D gene is TRBD1 (5 bases). CDR1 and CDR2 (germline): SGHVS, FQNEAQ. The CDR3 loop spans 13 amino acids. V was cut by 6 bases and J by 6 bases, with 14 bases left in between. DNA for the CDR3: TGTGCCAGCAGTTGGGCAGGGTCGGCTGAAGCTTTCTTT. Amino acid sequence: CASSWAGSAEAFF.

The rearrangement uses TRBV9 and TRBJ2-5; 10 bases match TRBD1. Germline trimming cut 3 bases from V and 4 bases from J; bases unmatched to any gene: 6. Germline values: CDR1 SGDLS, CDR2 YYNGEE. This CDR3 has 15 residues. This CDR3 reads CASSAPRDRGETQYF. In nucleotides, the CDR3 is TGTGCCAGCAGCGCCCCCAGGGACAGGGGAGAGACCCAGTACTTC.

A few counts support this clone. The chain uses TRBV6-1 and TRBJ1-2, with 7 bases fitting TRBD1. With 4 bases clipped from V and 5 bases from J, the junction kept 16 bases outside the gene matches. This CDR3 has 17 residues. The V gene's germline CDR1 is MNHNS and CDR2 SASEGT. The CDR3 nucleotides are TGTGCCAGCAGTGGCGGGACAGCCCATGTTTATCGGTATGGCTACACCTTC. This translates into CASSGGTAHVYRYGYTF.

The chain joins TRBV5-8 to TRBJ2-7; D call uncertain. The germline CDR1 and CDR2 sequences are SGHTS and YDEGEE. The CDR3 length is 16 residues. The V gene lost 0 bases and the J gene lost 0 bases, with 13 bases spanning the gap. Here the CDR3 reads CASSLAIPPSSYEQYF. The CDR3 coding sequence is TGTGCCAGCAGCTTGGCCATCCCCCCATCCTCCTACGAGCAGTACTTC.

This clone was observed a single time. This chain joins TRBV7-9 and TRBJ2-1; TRBD1 matches at 9 bases. The CDR3 extends over 16 amino acids. V was clipped by 2 bases and J by 5 bases; unmatched bases: 7. Germline values: CDR1 SEHNR, CDR2 FQNEAQ (reference sequence). The CDR3 DNA reads as TGTGCCAGCAGCTTACCCCCGGGACAGGGAAACAATGAGCAGTTCTTC. This encodes CASSLPPGQGNNEQFF.